Sequencing of this T cell receptor (beta chain) was carried out in a study of T-cell reconstitution after alpha-beta-depleted transplantation in children. This clonotype has only a few counts. The germline V and J ends were trimmed by 1 base and 1 base, with 11 bases remaining between them. The CDR3 contains 16 residues. Per the germline V gene, CDR1 is LNHDA and CDR2 is SQIVND (reference sequence). The TCRbeta library was prepared with unique molecular identifiers. TCRdb redid the calling of the PCR reads with MiXCR, one entry per CDR3 protein. The data show hundreds of thousands of distinct CDR3 sequences, approximately 14% seen once.

The chain combines TRBV19 with TRBJ1-5; D not certain. The TCR sequence derives from a girl aged 2-10 years with congenital amegakaryocytic thrombocytopenia, due to receive a stem cell transplant. The input for sequencing was PBMCs, taken before TCRalphabeta/CD19-depleted stem cell transplant. CDR3 region: CASSIVRGFSNQPQHF. CDR3 sequence (DNA): TGTGCCAGTAGTATAGTGAGAGGGTTCAGCAATCAGCCCCAGCATTTT. The entire variable domain, with the rest obtained from reference TRBV19 and TRBJ1-5, is as follows: DGGITQSPKYLFRKEGQNVTLSCEQNLNHDAMYWYRQDPGQGLRLIYYSQIVNDFQKGDIAEGYSVSREKKESFPLTVTSAQKNPTAFYLCASSIVRGFSNQPQHFGDGTRLSIL.